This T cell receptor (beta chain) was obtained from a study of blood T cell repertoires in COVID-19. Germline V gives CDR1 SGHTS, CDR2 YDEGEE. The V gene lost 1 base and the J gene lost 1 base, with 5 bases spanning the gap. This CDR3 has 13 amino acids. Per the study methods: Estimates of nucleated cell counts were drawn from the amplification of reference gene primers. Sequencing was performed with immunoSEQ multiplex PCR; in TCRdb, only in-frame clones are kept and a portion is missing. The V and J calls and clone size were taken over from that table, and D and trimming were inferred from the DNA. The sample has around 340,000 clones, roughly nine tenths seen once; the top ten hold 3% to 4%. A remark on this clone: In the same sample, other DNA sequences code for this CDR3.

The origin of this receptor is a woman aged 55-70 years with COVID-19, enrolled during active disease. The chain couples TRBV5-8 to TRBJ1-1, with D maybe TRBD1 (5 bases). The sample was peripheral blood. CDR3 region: CASSLTGNTEAFF. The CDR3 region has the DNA TGTGCCAGCAGCTTGACAGGGAACACTGAAGCTTTCTTT.